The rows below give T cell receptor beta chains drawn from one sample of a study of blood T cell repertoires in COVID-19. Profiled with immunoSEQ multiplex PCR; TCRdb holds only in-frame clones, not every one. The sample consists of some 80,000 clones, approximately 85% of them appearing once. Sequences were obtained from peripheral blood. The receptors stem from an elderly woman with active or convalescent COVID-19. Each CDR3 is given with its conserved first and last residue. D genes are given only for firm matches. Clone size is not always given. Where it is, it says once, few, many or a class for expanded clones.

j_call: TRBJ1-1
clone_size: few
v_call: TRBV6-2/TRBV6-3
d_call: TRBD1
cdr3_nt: TGTGCCAGCAGTTACGACCCGATCAGGGGGCAAACTGAAGCTTTCTTT
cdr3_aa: CASSYDPIRGQTEAFF

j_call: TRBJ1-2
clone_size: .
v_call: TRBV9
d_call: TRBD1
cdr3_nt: TGTGCCAGCAGCGTAGCTACAGGGGGAGGTGGCTACACCTTC
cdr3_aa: CASSVATGGGGYTF

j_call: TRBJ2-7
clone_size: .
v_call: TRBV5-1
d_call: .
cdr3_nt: TGCGCCAGCAGCTTGGGGGCAGGAACCTACGAGCAGTACTTC
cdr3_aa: CASSLGAGTYEQYF

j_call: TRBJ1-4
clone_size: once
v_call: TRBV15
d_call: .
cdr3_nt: TGTGCCACCAGCAGAGAGAGGGTTAACGAAAAACTGTTTTTT
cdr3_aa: CATSRERVNEKLFF

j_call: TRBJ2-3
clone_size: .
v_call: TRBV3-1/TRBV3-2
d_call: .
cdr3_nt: TGTGCCAGCAGCCGCCGACTTGATACGCAGTATTTT
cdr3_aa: CASSRRLDTQYF

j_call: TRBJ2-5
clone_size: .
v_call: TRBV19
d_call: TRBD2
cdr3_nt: TGTGCCAGTAGGGGACTAGCAGTTCAAGAGACCCAGTACTTC
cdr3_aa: CASRGLAVQETQYF

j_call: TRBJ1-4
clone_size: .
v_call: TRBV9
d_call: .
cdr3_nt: TGTGCCAGCAGCGGGCCAGGGTTAACTAATGAAAAACTGTTTTTT
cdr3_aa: CASSGPGLTNEKLFF

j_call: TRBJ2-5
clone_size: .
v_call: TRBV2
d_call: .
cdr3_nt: TGTGCCAGCAACAGGGAAGAGACCCAGTACTTC
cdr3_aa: CASNREETQYF

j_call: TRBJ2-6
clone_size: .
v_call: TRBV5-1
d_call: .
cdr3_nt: TGCGCCAGCAGCTTAGGAACAGGGCCCAATTCTGGGGCCAACGTCCTGACTTTC
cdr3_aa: CASSLGTGPNSGANVLTF

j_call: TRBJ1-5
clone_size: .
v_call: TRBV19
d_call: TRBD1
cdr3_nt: TGTGCCAGTAGTACCATCAGACAGGGGGCTTATCAGCCCCAGCATTTT
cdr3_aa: CASSTIRQGAYQPQHF

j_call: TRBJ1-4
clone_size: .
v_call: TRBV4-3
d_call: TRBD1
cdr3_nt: TGCGCCAGCAGCCAATCCGTAACAGGGGTCGGTGAAAAACTGTTTTTT
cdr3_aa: CASSQSVTGVGEKLFF

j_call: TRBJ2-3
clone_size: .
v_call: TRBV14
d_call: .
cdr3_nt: TGTGCCAGCAGCCAAGGGCAGGGCATGGAAGATACGCAGTATTTT
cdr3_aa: CASSQGQGMEDTQYF

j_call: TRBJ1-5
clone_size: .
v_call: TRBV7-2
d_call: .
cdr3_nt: TGTGCCAGCAGCTATTCTACTCAGCCCCAGCATTTT
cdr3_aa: CASSYSTQPQHF

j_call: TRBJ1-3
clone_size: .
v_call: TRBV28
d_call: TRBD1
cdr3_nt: TGTGCCAGCAGTTTAAGGGGACAGGGCAACTCTGGAAACACCATATATTTT
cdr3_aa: CASSLRGQGNSGNTIYF

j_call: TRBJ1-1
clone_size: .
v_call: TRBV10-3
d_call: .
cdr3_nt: TGTGCCATCAGTGAATCAGTGAACACTGAAGCTTTCTTT
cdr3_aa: CAISESVNTEAFF

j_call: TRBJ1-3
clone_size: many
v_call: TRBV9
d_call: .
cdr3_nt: TGTGCCAGCAGCGGACAGTTTCCCTCTCCTGGAAACACCATATATTTT
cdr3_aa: CASSGQFPSPGNTIYF

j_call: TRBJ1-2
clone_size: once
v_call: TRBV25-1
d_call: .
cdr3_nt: TGTGCCAGCAGTGCTGGCTTGGCTGGTGGCTACACCTTC
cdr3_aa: CASSAGLAGGYTF

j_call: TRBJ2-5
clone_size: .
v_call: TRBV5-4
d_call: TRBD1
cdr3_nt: TGTGCCAGCAGGGGACAGGAAGAGACCCAGTACTTC
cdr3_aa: CASRGQEETQYF

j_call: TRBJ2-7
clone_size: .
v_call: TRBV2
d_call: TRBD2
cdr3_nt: TGTGCCAGCAGTGCTGGGAGGCTGCCCCGGCCGGGGGGGGAGCAGTACTTC
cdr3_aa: CASSAGRLPRPGGEQYF

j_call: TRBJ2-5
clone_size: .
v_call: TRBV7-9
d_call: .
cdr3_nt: TGTGCCAGCAGCTTTCGGGGGGCAATGGGTGAGACCCAGTACTTC
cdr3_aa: CASSFRGAMGETQYF

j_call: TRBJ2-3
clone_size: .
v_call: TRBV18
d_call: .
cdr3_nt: TGTGCCAGCTCACAACTTCCGAAGAACACAGATACGCAGTATTTT
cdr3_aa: CASSQLPKNTDTQYF

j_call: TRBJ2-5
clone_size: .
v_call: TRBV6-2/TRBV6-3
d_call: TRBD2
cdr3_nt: TGTGCCAGCAGTTACTCAACTAGCGGGAGGGAGACCCAGTACTTC
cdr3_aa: CASSYSTSGRETQYF

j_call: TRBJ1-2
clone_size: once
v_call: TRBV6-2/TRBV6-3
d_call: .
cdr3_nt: TGTGCCAGCAGTTACCTCCAGGGCTATGGCTACACCTTC
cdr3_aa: CASSYLQGYGYTF

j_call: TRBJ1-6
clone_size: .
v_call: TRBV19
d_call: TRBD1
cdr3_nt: TGTGCCAGTAGTACCCGGACAGGCACCTATAATTCACCCCTCCACTTT
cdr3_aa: CASSTRTGTYNSPLHF

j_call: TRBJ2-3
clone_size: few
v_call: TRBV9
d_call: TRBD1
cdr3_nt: TGTGCCAGCAGCCTGGGACAGGGGTCCACAGATACGCAGTATTTT
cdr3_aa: CASSLGQGSTDTQYF

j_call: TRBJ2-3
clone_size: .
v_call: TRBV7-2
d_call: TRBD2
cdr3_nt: TGTGCCAGCAGCTACAGCGGGGGGGTAGATACGCAGTATTTT
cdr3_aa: CASSYSGGVDTQYF

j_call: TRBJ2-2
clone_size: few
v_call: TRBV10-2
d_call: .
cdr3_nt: TGCGCCAGCAGTGAGTCGACTTATGTCGGGGAGCTGTTTTTT
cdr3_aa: CASSESTYVGELFF

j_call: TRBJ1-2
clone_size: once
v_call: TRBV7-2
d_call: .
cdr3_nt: TGTGCCAGCAGCTTAGCGGTATCGAACTTCTATGGCTACACCTTC
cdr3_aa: CASSLAVSNFYGYTF

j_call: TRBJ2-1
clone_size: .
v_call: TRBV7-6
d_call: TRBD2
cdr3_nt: TGTGCCAGCAGCAGTCTAGCGGGAGGAATCAATGAGCAGTTCTTC
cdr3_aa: CASSSLAGGINEQFF

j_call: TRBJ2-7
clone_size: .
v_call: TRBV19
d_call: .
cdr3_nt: TGTGCCAGTAGTATCCGGGACCCAGGGGTCTACGAGCAGTACTTC
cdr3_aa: CASSIRDPGVYEQYF

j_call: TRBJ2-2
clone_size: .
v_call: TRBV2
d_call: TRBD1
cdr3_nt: TGTGCCAGCAGTGATTCGACAGGGGGTACCACCGGGGAGCTGTTTTTT
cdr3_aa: CASSDSTGGTTGELFF

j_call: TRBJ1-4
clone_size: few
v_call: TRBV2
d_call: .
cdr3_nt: TGTGCCAGCAGGACAGCCGCCTATGAAAAACTGTTTTTT
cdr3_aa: CASRTAAYEKLFF

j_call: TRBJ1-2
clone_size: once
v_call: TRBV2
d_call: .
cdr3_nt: TGTGCCAGCAGACAGGGCGTAGGTCGGGACTATGGCTACACCTTC
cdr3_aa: CASRQGVGRDYGYTF

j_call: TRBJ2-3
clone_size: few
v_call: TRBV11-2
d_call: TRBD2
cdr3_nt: TGTGCCAGCAGCTTGCGGGGGGTCACAGATACGCAGTATTTT
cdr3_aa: CASSLRGVTDTQYF

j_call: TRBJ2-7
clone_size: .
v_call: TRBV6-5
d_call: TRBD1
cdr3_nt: TGTGCCAGCAGGATACAGGGGGCGAACGAGCAGTACTTC
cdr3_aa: CASRIQGANEQYF

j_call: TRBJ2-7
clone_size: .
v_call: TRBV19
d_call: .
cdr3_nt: TGTGCCAGTAGTAGTCCCGGGACAAGCTCCTACGAGCAGTACTTC
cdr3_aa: CASSSPGTSSYEQYF

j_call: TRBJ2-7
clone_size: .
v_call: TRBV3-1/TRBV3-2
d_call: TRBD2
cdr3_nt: TGTGCCAGCAGCCAACCCTTGAGGAGGGAGGGCTGGGACGAGCAGTACTTC
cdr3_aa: CASSQPLRREGWDEQYF

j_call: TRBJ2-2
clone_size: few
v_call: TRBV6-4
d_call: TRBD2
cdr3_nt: TGTGCCAGCACCCCCGAGGGACTAGCGAACACCGGGGAGCTGTTTTTT
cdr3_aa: CASTPEGLANTGELFF

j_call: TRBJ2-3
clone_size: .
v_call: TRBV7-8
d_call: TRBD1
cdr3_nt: TGTGCCAGCAGCTTAGTTACAGGGGCTAGCACAGATACGCAGTATTTT
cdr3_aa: CASSLVTGASTDTQYF

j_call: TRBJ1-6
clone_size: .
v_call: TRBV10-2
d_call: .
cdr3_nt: TGCGCCAGCAGTGAATGGCAGGGTGGTCGCTCCTATAATTCACCCCTCCACTTT
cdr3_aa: CASSEWQGGRSYNSPLHF

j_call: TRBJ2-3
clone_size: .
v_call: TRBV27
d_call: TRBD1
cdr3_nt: TGTGCCAGCATGGGGGCGGGGACAGGGGGATTCTCAGATACGCAGTATTTT
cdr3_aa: CASMGAGTGGFSDTQYF

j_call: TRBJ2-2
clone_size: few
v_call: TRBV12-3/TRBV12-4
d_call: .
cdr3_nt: TGTGCCAGCAGCCAGGGGGGCGGGGAGCTGTTTTTT
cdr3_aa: CASSQGGGELFF

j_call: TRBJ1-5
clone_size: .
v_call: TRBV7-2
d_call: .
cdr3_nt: TGTGCCAGCAGCTTTCCGGGGGGCAATCAGCCCCAGCATTTT
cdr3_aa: CASSFPGGNQPQHF

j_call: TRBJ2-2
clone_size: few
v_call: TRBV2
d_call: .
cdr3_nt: TGTGCCAGCAGTGAACAGGGTACCGGGGAGCTGTTTTTT
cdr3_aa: CASSEQGTGELFF

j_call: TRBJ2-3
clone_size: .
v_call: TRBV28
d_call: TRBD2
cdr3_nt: TGTGCCAGCAGTTTACTCCTAGCGGGAACAGATACGCAGTATTTT
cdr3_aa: CASSLLLAGTDTQYF

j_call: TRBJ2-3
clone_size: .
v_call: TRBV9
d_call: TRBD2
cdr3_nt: TGTGCCAGCAGCGAACTAGCGGGAGTTGGCGATACGCAGTATTTT
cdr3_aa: CASSELAGVGDTQYF

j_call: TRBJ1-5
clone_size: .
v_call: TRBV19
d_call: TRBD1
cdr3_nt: TGTGCCAGTAGTAGAGGGACAGGGGGCCAAAATCAGCCCCAGCATTTT
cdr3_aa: CASSRGTGGQNQPQHF

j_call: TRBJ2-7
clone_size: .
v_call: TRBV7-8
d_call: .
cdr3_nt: TGTGCCAGCAGCAAATCGACAGGACCCTACGAGCAGTACTTC
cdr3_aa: CASSKSTGPYEQYF

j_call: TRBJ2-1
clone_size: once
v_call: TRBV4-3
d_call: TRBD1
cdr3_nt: TGCGCCAGCAGCCACCTCCCGGGACAGGGATCGGGGAACAATGAGCAGTTCTTC
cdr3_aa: CASSHLPGQGSGNNEQFF

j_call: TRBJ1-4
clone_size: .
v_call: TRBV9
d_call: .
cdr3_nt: TGTGCCAGCAGCGGAGGGGGAATGGGTAATGAAAAACTGTTTTTT
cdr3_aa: CASSGGGMGNEKLFF

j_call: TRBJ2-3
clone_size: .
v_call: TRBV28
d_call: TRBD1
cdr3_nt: TGTGCCAGCAGTTCGACAGGGGAAGGGACAGATACGCAGTATTTT
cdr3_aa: CASSSTGEGTDTQYF

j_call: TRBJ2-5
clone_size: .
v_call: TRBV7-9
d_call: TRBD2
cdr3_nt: TGTGCCAGCAGCCCCGGCGGGGGAAAGTCCCGGGGGACCCAGTACTTC
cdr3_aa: CASSPGGGKSRGTQYF

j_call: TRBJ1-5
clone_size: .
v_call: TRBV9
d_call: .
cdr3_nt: TGTGCCAGCAGCGTAGGGTGGAGAGGGCCCCAGCATTTT
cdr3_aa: CASSVGWRGPQHF